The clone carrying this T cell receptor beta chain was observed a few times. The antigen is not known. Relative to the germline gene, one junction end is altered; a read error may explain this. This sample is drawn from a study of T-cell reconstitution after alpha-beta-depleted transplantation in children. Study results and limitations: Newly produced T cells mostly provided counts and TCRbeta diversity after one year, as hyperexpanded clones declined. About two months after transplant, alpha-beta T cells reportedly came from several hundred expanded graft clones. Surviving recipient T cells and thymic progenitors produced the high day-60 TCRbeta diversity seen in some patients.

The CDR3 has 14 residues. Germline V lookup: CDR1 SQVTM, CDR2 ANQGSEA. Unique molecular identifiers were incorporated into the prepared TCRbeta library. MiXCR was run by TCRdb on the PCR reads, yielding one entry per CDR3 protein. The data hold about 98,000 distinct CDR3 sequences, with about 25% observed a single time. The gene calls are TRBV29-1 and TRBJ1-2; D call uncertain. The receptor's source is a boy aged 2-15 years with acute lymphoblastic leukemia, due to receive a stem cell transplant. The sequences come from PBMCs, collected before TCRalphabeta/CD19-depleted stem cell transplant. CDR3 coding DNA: TGCAGCGTTGAAGTTGTGGGTACGGGATTAAGGCGAGCCTTC. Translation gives CSVEVVGTGLRRAF.